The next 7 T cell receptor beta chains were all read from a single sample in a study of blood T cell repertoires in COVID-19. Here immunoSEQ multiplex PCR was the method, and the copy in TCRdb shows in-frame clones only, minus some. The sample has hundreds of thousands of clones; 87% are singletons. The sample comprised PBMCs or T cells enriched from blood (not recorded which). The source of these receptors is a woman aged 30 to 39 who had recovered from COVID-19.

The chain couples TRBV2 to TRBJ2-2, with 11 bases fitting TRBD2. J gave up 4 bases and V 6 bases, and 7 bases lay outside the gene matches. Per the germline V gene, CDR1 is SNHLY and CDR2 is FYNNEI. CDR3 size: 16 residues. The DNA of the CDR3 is TGTGCCAGCAGAGAGGGACTAGCGGAGCTCACCGGGGAGCTGTTTTTT. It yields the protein CASREGLAELTGELFF.

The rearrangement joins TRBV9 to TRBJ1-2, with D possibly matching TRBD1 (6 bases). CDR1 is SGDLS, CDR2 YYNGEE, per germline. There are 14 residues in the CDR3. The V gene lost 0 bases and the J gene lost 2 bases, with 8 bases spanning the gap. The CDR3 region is CASSVGGGNYGYTF. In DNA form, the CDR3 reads TGTGCCAGCAGCGTAGGAGGGGGAAACTATGGCTACACCTTC.

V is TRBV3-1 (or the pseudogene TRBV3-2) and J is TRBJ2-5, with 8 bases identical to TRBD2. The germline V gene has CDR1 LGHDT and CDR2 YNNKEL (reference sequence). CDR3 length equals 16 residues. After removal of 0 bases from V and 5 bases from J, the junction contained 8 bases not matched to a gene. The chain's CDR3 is CASSQDRSGGEETQYF. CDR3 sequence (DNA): TGTGCCAGCAGCCAAGATCGGAGCGGGGGCGAGGAGACCCAGTACTTC.

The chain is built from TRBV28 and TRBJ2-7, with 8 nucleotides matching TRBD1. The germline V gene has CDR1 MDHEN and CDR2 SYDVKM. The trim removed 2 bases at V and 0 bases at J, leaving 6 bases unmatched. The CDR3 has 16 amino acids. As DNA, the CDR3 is TGTGCCAGCAGTTTAATGCGGGACAGGAGCTCCTACGAGCAGTACTTC. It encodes CASSLMRDRSSYEQYF.

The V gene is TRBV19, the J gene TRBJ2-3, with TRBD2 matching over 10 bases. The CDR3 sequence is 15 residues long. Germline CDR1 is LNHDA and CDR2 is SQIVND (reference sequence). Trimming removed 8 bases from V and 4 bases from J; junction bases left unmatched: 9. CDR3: CASRHSGRPSDTQYF. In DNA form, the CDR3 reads TGTGCCAGTCGACATAGCGGGAGGCCGTCAGATACGCAGTATTTT.

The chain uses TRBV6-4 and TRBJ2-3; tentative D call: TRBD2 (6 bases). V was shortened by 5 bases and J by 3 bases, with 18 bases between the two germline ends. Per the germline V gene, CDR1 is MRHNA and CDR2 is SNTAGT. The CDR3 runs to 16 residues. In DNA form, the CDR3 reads TGTGCCAGCAGTCAGGACTATTTTGCACCTACAGATACGCAGTATTTT. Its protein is CASSQDYFAPTDTQYF.

CDR3 nucleotides: TGTGCCAGCAGTACGGGGGACTCCTACGAGCAGTACTTC. Translation gives CASSTGDSYEQYF. The rearrangement joins TRBV5-8 to TRBJ2-7, with TRBD2 as a possible D gene (6 bases). Germline V gene lookup returns CDR1 SGHTS and CDR2 YDEGEE. Trimming cost V 5 bases and J 0 bases, with 9 bases left between them. This CDR3 is 13 amino acids long.